Below, 25 T cell receptor beta chains from the same sample are listed, as sequenced in a study of blood T cell repertoires in COVID-19. Measured with immunoSEQ multiplex PCR; TCRdb has only the in-frame clones, and not every one. The sample yields over 150,000 clones, about four fifths seen once. Sequencing input: peripheral blood. The receptors originated from a woman of 80 years or more with active or convalescent COVID-19.

The rearrangement joins TRBV7-9 to TRBJ2-6, with a tentative D call TRBD1 (6 bases). The V end lost 5 bases, the J end lost 4 bases, and 24 bases lay between the germline ends. The CDR3 is made up of 19 amino acids. Germline V gives CDR1 SEHNR, CDR2 FQNEAQ (reference sequence). The CDR3 DNA sequence: TGTGCCAGCAGCCATCAGCCAGGCAGGGGAAATTCCGGGGCCAACGTCCTGACTTTC. It specifies CASSHQPGRGNSGANVLTF.

The chain combines TRBV5-6 with TRBJ2-3; 10 positions agree with TRBD2. From germline, CDR1 is SGHDT and CDR2 YYEEEE. V shed 3 bases and J 5 bases; nucleotides not matched to a gene: 12. This CDR3 is 17 amino acids long. The CDR3 nucleotides are TGTGCCAGCAGCTCTTACGGAGCTAGCGGGAGTTTAGATACGCAGTATTTT. Protein: CASSSYGASGSLDTQYF.

On this clone: This same CDR3 is encoded by further DNA sequences in the sample. The chain joins TRBV27 to TRBJ2-3; TRBD1 aligns across 9 bases. This CDR3 contains 14 residues. The germline CDR1 and CDR2 sequences are MNHEY and SMNVEV (reference sequence). The J segment lost 4 bases and the V segment lost 3 bases, leaving 2 bases of the junction unmatched. CDR3 coding DNA: TGTGCCAGCAGTTTGGGACAGGGAGCAGATACGCAGTATTTT. It specifies CASSLGQGADTQYF.

This rearrangement joins TRBV2 to TRBJ2-2, with D uncertain. Looked up from germline, CDR1 is SNHLY and CDR2 is FYNNEI. Trimming cost V 1 base and J 2 bases, with 11 bases left between them. The CDR3 loop spans 16 amino acids. The CDR3 here is CASSEDSHSNTGELFF. The CDR3 DNA reads as TGTGCCAGCAGTGAAGACAGCCATTCTAACACCGGGGAGCTGTTTTTT. Full variable domain (rest looked up from reference TRBV2 and TRBJ2-2): EPEVTQTPSHQVTQMGQEVILRCVPISNHLYFYWYRQILGQKVEFLVSFYNNEISEKSEIFDDQFSVERPDGSNFTLKIRSTKLEDSAMYFCASSEDSHSNTGELFFGEGSRLTVL.

The chain carries TRBV11-2 and TRBJ2-1; weak D call: TRBD2 (6 bases). Trimming pared 6 bases from V and 0 bases from J, leaving 15 bases between. Per the germline V gene, CDR1 is SGHAT and CDR2 is FQNNGV. CDR3 length: 16 amino acids. As DNA, the CDR3 is TGTGCCAGCAGTACTTTCGGAGGGAGCTCCTACAATGAGCAGTTCTTC. This gives the protein CASSTFGGSSYNEQFF.

The rearrangement links TRBV18 to TRBJ1-5; possible D gene TRBD1, 6 bases. V was shortened by 2 bases and J by 0 bases, with 14 bases between the two germline ends. The CDR3 length is 17 residues. Germline loops: CDR1 KGHSH, CDR2 LQKENI. CDR3 nucleotide sequence: TGTGCCAGCTCACCAACGGGGGGGGCGGGTAGCAATCAGCCCCAGCATTTT. Translation: CASSPTGGAGSNQPQHF.

This clone was found a few times. V is TRBV5-1 and J is TRBJ2-1; 12 positions match TRBD1. V lost 1 base and J lost 10; bases outside the gene matches: 9. This CDR3 spans 16 amino acids. Germline V gene data show CDR1 as SGHRS and CDR2 as YFSETQ. The CDR3 coding sequence is TGCGCCAGCAGCTTGATCCCGGGACAGGGGGCCGGGGAGCAGTTCTTC. Its protein is CASSLIPGQGAGEQFF.

This clone appeared a few times. This chain joins TRBV4-1 and TRBJ2-2; 12 nucleotides line up with TRBD2. The CDR3 has 16 amino acids. Germline loops: CDR1 MGHRA, CDR2 YSYEKL. After removal of 1 base from V and 5 bases from J, the junction contained 2 bases not matched to a gene. The CDR3 region is CASSQVGTSGTGELFF. CDR3 in DNA: TGCGCCAGCAGCCAAGTCGGGACTAGCGGGACCGGGGAGCTGTTTTTT.

CDR3 loop: CASGSLAGVEQYF. The CDR3 coding sequence is TGTGCCAGCGGAAGTCTAGCGGGAGTCGAGCAGTACTTC. J is TRBJ2-7 and V is TRBV2; 10 nucleotides align to TRBD2. The germline V gene encodes CDR1 SNHLY and CDR2 FYNNEI. The CDR3 extends over 13 amino acids. V trimming: 8 bases; J trimming: 6 bases; junction bases outside the gene matches: 7.

This clone was picked up a small number of times. The rearrangement uses TRBV7-9 and TRBJ1-2, with D possibly being TRBD1 (5 bases). The CDR3 totals 19 residues. From germline, CDR1 is SEHNR and CDR2 FQNEAQ (reference sequence). Between the trimmed V and J ends, which lost 0 bases and 5 bases, there was a span of 25 bases. CDR3 sequence: CASSLAHGSRGDQGYGYTF. The CDR3 DNA reads TGTGCCAGCAGCTTAGCCCACGGGTCGCGGGGGGATCAGGGATATGGCTACACCTTC.

The chain links TRBV19 to TRBJ2-5, with D perhaps matching TRBD1 (5 bases). The ends were cut back, 3 bases at V and 4 bases at J, with 12 bases in the middle. Germline V gives CDR1 LNHDA, CDR2 SQIVND (reference sequence). The CDR3 loop spans 14 amino acids. For the CDR3, the DNA is TGTGCCAGTAGTATCACCCTAGGGGTAGAGACCCAGTACTTC. Translation gives CASSITLGVETQYF.

The chain links TRBV3-1 (or the pseudogene TRBV3-2) to TRBJ2-3, with D tentatively TRBD2 (7 bases). CDR3 length equals 18 residues. V was shortened by 1 base and J by 1 base, with 18 bases between the two germline ends. The V gene's germline CDR1 is LGHDT and CDR2 YNNKEL (reference sequence). CDR3 protein: CASSQVYGGLAGTDTQYF. For the CDR3, the DNA is TGTGCCAGCAGCCAAGTTTACGGGGGGCTAGCGGGCACAGATACGCAGTATTTT.

The V gene is TRBV12-3 or TRBV12-4, the J gene TRBJ1-1; no clear D gene. V was pared by 6 bases and J by 8 bases, with 7 bases between. The CDR3 has 10 residues. The CDR3 region is CASRGAEAFF. The CDR3 DNA is TGTGCCAGCAGGGGCGCAGAAGCTTTCTTT.

This rearrangement joins TRBV5-6 to TRBJ1-1; TRBD1 might be the D (6 bases). The CDR3 spans 14 residues. The V gene lost 4 bases and the J gene lost 3 bases, with 13 bases spanning the gap. Germline V gene lookup returns CDR1 SGHDT and CDR2 YYEEEE. CDR3 region: CASSRGYTDTEAFF. CDR3 nucleotides: TGTGCCAGCAGCAGGGGGTATACGGACACTGAAGCTTTCTTT.

The V and J genes are TRBV6-1 and TRBJ1-2; D is ambiguous. CDR3 size: 15 residues. Germline CDR1 and CDR2: MNHNS and SASEGT. Trimming left V 3 bases short and J 2 bases short, with 13 bases between. The CDR3 loop is CASSDILSGNYGYTF. CDR3 nucleotides: TGTGCCAGCAGTGATATCTTATCGGGGAACTATGGCTACACCTTC.

This clone is a singleton in its sample. This chain joins TRBV14 and TRBJ2-7, with a weak D call TRBD2 (5 bases). The CDR3 totals 13 residues. V dropped 0 bases and J dropped 6 bases, with 9 bases sitting between them. The V gene's germline CDR1 is SGHDN and CDR2 FVKESK. In DNA form, the CDR3 reads TGTGCCAGCAGCCAAGAAGGGAGTGCCGAGCAGTACTTC. Protein sequence: CASSQEGSAEQYF.

CDR3 bases: TGTGCCAGCAGTCCTCCTACTAGGTCCTACAATGAGCAGTTCTTC. It specifies CASSPPTRSYNEQFF. This chain joins TRBV7-9 and TRBJ2-1, with D perhaps matching TRBD2 (5 bases). CDR3 length: 15 residues. CDR1 is SEHNR and CDR2 is FQNEAQ in the germline V gene (reference sequence). Trimming cost V 6 bases and J 1 base, with 13 bases left between them.

The V and J genes are TRBV18 and TRBJ2-5; D is unresolved. This CDR3 has 13 residues. Trimming shortened V by 4 bases and J by 0 bases, and 6 bases separated the two germline ends. Per germline, CDR1 KGHSH and CDR2 LQKENI. CDR3 coding DNA: TGTGCCAGCTCACAGAACTACCAAGAGACCCAGTACTTC. This codes for CASSQNYQETQYF. Full variable domain (remainder filled in from reference TRBV18 and TRBJ2-5): NAGVMQNPRHLVRRRGQEARLRCSPMKGHSHVYWYRQLPEEGLKFMVYLQKENIIDESGMPKERFSAEFPKEGPSILRIQQVVRGDSAAYFCASSQNYQETQYFGPGTRLLVL.

The rearrangement links TRBV2 to TRBJ2-7; 7 nucleotides agree with TRBD1. CDR1 and CDR2 (germline): SNHLY, FYNNEI. Losses at the gene ends were 6 bases for V and 0 bases for J; bases not matched to a gene: 14. CDR3 size: 17 residues. The CDR3 region has the DNA TGTGCCAGCAGCCAAACGACAGGGCCGGTGATCTCCTACGAGCAGTACTTC. It yields the protein CASSQTTGPVISYEQYF.

The chain combines TRBV9 with TRBJ2-5, with D tentatively TRBD1 (5 bases). The ends were cut back, 0 bases at V and 5 bases at J, with 14 bases in the middle. Germline CDR1 and CDR2: SGDLS and YYNGEE. This CDR3 is built from 15 residues. The CDR3 protein is CASSVDKGLGETQYF. CDR3 nucleotides: TGTGCCAGCAGCGTAGATAAGGGGTTGGGGGAGACCCAGTACTTC.

The rearrangement uses TRBV5-1 and TRBJ2-5; a weak D match, TRBD2 (7 bases). CDR1 is SGHRS, CDR2 YFSETQ, per germline. Trimming shortened V by 0 bases and J by 5 bases, and 14 bases separated the two germline ends. This CDR3 region has 15 residues. The CDR3 region is CASSLGIGGLETQYF. The CDR3 DNA reads TGCGCCAGCAGCTTGGGAATCGGGGGGCTGGAGACCCAGTACTTC.

The chain links TRBV7-9 to TRBJ1-1; D unclear. This CDR3 contains 12 residues. Trimming took off 6 bases at V and 1 base at J, with 6 bases between the two ends. Germline assignment: CDR1 SEHNR and CDR2 FQNEAQ (reference sequence). The CDR3 spells CASRRQNTEAFF. The CDR3 DNA reads as TGTGCCAGCAGGCGACAGAACACTGAAGCTTTCTTT.

This chain links TRBV3-1 (or the pseudogene TRBV3-2) with TRBJ1-2, with 8 bases matching TRBD1. V was pared by 4 bases and J by 4 bases, with 11 bases of the junction left unmatched. The CDR3 is 16 residues long. Germline V gene data show CDR1 as LGHDT and CDR2 as YNNKEL (reference sequence). The CDR3 region has the DNA TGTGCCAGCAGCCGCTTAGACAGGGGAGATGGCTATGGCTACACCTTC. Translation: CASSRLDRGDGYGYTF.

The chain combines TRBV29-1 with TRBJ1-2; 8 bases are a match to TRBD1. V was clipped by 6 bases and J by 8 bases; unmatched bases: 11. This CDR3 spans 13 amino acids. The V gene's germline CDR1 is SQVTM and CDR2 ANQGSEA. DNA of the CDR3: TGCAGCGTGAAAACCCTGACAGGGGTCGGCTACACCTTC. As protein: CSVKTLTGVGYTF.

The chain carries TRBV6-6 and TRBJ1-2; D might be TRBD1 (6 bases). Germline assignment: CDR1 MNHNY and CDR2 SVGAGI (reference sequence). Trimming cost V 10 bases and J 3 bases, with 15 bases left between them. The CDR3 contains 13 residues. The CDR3: CAIGRGSDYGYTF. The CDR3 region has the DNA TGTGCCATCGGAAGGGGGTCGGACTATGGCTACACCTTC.